These 32 T cell receptor beta chains were sequenced from one sample in a study of T cell changes during pregnancy in multiple sclerosis. Method: immunoSEQ multiplex PCR; TCRdb's copy keeps in-frame clones and lacks some. Among about 110,000 clones listed, approximately 90% were seen once. The sample here was peripheral blood, taken in the third trimester of pregnancy. The receptor source for this set is a female donor with multiple sclerosis, enrolled in a pregnancy study.

The V gene is TRBV10-3, the J gene TRBJ2-2, with a tentative D call TRBD1 (5 bases). The V gene lost 10 bases and the J gene lost 0 bases, with 15 bases spanning the gap. The CDR3 is 15 residues long. Germline V gene lookup returns CDR1 ENHRY and CDR2 SYGVKD. The CDR3 nucleotides are TGTGCCAGCTACTCAGGGAACGCGAACACCGGGGAGCTGTTTTTT. Its protein product is CASYSGNANTGELFF.

The chain couples TRBV14 to TRBJ2-3; TRBD2 matches 9 bases. The germline gives CDR1 SGHDN, CDR2 FVKESK. V lost 1 base to trimming and J lost 14 bases; unmatched junction nucleotides: 4. This CDR3 has 12 amino acids. CDR3: CASSQVGTSWYF. The CDR3 bases are TGTGCCAGCAGCCAAGTGGGGACTAGCTGGTATTTT.

The V gene is TRBV7-8, the J gene TRBJ1-2; D ambiguous. CDR3 length: 15 residues. V was clipped by 1 base and J by 4 bases, with 13 bases between them. Germline lookup yields CDR1 SGHVS and CDR2 FQNEAQ. CDR3 sequence: CASSLDFAEAYGYTF. The CDR3 DNA is TGTGCCAGCAGCTTAGATTTTGCGGAGGCCTATGGCTACACCTTC.

This sequence joins TRBV11-2 and TRBJ2-1; possible D gene TRBD2, 5 bases. This CDR3 contains 15 residues. Germline V gene data show CDR1 as SGHAT and CDR2 as FQNNGV. V was shortened by 0 bases and J by 2 bases, with 8 bases between the two germline ends. CDR3 sequence: CASSLEGGPYNEQFF. The CDR3 DNA is TGTGCCAGCAGCTTAGAAGGAGGCCCCTACAATGAGCAGTTCTTC.

The chain has TRBV27 and TRBJ2-7, with D perhaps matching TRBD2 (6 bases). Germline CDR1 reads MNHEY; CDR2 reads SMNVEV (reference sequence). CDR3 length equals 13 residues. Trimming left V 3 bases short and J 2 bases short, with 8 bases between. CDR3 bases: TGTGCCAGCAGTTTCCCGGGGGCCTACGAGCAGTACTTC. Protein: CASSFPGAYEQYF.

This sequence joins TRBV30 and TRBJ1-4, with D unclear. The V end was cut by 2 bases, the J end by 7 bases, with 14 bases between. Germline V gene lookup returns CDR1 GTSNPN and CDR2 SVGIG (reference sequence). The CDR3 is made up of 14 amino acids. CDR3 sequence reads: CAWSPRGGGEKLFF. The CDR3 region has the DNA TGTGCCTGGAGTCCTCGCGGCGGCGGTGAAAAACTGTTTTTT.

The chain combines TRBV10-1 with TRBJ2-2; tentatively, D is TRBD2 (6 bases). The V end lost 6 bases, the J end lost 7 bases, and 12 bases lay between the germline ends. From germline, CDR1 is WNHNN and CDR2 SYGVQD (reference sequence). CDR3 length equals 13 residues. For the CDR3, the DNA is TGCGCCAGCAGCCCTCGCGGGAACGGGGAGCTGTTTTTT. The encoded protein is CASSPRGNGELFF.

This clone was observed a single time. The chain employs TRBV28 and TRBJ2-7; 14 bases are shared with TRBD2. V dropped 6 bases and J dropped 6; count of bases not matched to a gene: 7. The CDR3 loop spans 15 amino acids. Germline V gene data show CDR1 as MDHEN and CDR2 as SYDVKM. The CDR3 loop is CASSQGLAGVGEQYF. The CDR3 DNA is TGTGCCAGCAGCCAGGGACTAGCGGGAGTGGGCGAGCAGTACTTC.

The chain carries TRBV6-5 and TRBJ1-5, with D unclear. The CDR3 contains 15 residues. Germline CDR1 is MNHEY and CDR2 is SVGAGI. V was clipped by 4 bases and J by 0 bases, with 10 bases between them. This CDR3 reads CASSSAAYSNQPQHF. In DNA form, the CDR3 reads TGTGCCAGCAGTTCAGCGGCTTATAGCAATCAGCCCCAGCATTTT.

This clone was seen only once. J is TRBJ1-5 and V is TRBV30; 7 nucleotides agree with TRBD1. The V gene's germline CDR1 is GTSNPN and CDR2 SVGIG (reference sequence). There are 15 residues in the CDR3. The ends lost 0 bases at V and 4 bases at J; junction bases unmatched: 6. Here the CDR3 reads CAWSVLGRGNQPQHF. As DNA, the CDR3 is TGTGCCTGGAGTGTACTCGGCAGGGGGAATCAGCCCCAGCATTTT. Looking up the rest from reference TRBV30 and TRBJ1-5 gives the full variable domain: SQTIHQWPATLVQPVGSPLSLECTVEGTSNPNLYWYRQAAGRGLQLLFYSVGIGQISSEVPQNLSASRPQDRQFILSSKKLLLSDSGFYLCAWSVLGRGNQPQHFGDGTRLSIL.

The V gene is TRBV11-3, the J gene TRBJ2-1; 9 positions match TRBD2. Germline-derived CDR1 and CDR2 are SGHNT and YENEEA. V dropped 6 bases and J dropped 1; count of bases not matched to a gene: 4. This CDR3 region has 15 residues. DNA for the CDR3: TGTGCCAGCAGTGGCGGGGGGGGTTCCTACAATGAGCAGTTCTTC. Translation: CASSGGGGSYNEQFF. Using reference TRBV11-3 and TRBJ2-1 for the parts outside the CDR3, the full variable domain is EAGVVQSPRYKIIEKKQPVAFWCNPISGHNTLYWYLQNLGQGPELLIRYENEEAVDDSQLPKDRFSAERLKGVDSTLKIQPAELGDSAVYLCASSGGGGSYNEQFFGPGTRLTVL.

The chain is built from TRBV5-1 and TRBJ1-5; D remains unclear. From germline, CDR1 is SGHRS and CDR2 YFSETQ. This CDR3 is built from 15 residues. V was shortened by 1 base and J by 4 bases, with 12 bases between the two germline ends. This chain's CDR3 is CASSLIPGSNQPQHF. The CDR3 region has the DNA TGCGCCAGCAGCTTGATTCCGGGGTCGAATCAGCCCCAGCATTTT.

The chain joins TRBV7-3 to TRBJ2-3, with a tentative D call TRBD1 (6 bases). CDR3 length: 19 amino acids. Germline values: CDR1 SGHTA, CDR2 FQGTGA. V gave up 0 bases and J gave up 4 bases, with 23 bases separating them. CDR3 bases: TGTGCCAGCAGCTTAACTCGGCGCGTCGGCAGGGGCAGCGCAGATACGCAGTATTTT. Residues: CASSLTRRVGRGSADTQYF.

The chain is built from TRBV9 and TRBJ2-7; 9 bases match TRBD1. Germline CDR1 is SGDLS and CDR2 is YYNGEE. Germline trimming cut 3 bases from V and 2 bases from J; bases unmatched to any gene: 3. This CDR3 is 14 amino acids long. The chain's CDR3 is CASSARDRAYEQYF. The DNA of the CDR3 is TGTGCCAGCAGCGCCCGGGACAGGGCCTACGAGCAGTACTTC. Drawing the rest from reference TRBV9 and TRBJ2-7, the complete variable domain is DSGVTQTPKHLITATGQRVTLRCSPRSGDLSVYWYQQSLDQGLQFLIQYYNGEERAKGNILERFSAQQFPDLHSELNLSSLELGDSALYFCASSARDRAYEQYFGPGTRLTVT.

The V and J genes are TRBV7-3 and TRBJ2-2, with TRBD1 matching 7 bases. J was trimmed by 1 base and V by 5 bases; bases with no gene match: 4. The CDR3 runs 15 residues. Germline V gives CDR1 SGHTA, CDR2 FQGTGA. CDR3 DNA sequence: TGTGCCAGCAGCCGGGACAGTGGGAACACCGGGGAGCTGTTTTTT. Its translation is CASSRDSGNTGELFF.

The chain links TRBV28 to TRBJ2-7, with D possibly being TRBD1 (6 bases). Trimming pared 6 bases from V and 2 bases from J, leaving 11 bases between. The CDR3 has 13 residues. Germline CDR1 reads MDHEN; CDR2 reads SYDVKM. Here the CDR3 DNA reads TGTGCCAGCAGCCCCGGGACACCCTACGAGCAGTACTTC. Amino acid sequence: CASSPGTPYEQYF. The full variable domain, its missing parts supplied by reference TRBV28 and TRBJ2-7, is DVKVTQSSRYLVKRTGEKVFLECVQDMDHENMFWYRQDPGLGLRLIYFSYDVKMKEKGDIPEGYSVSREKKERFSLILESASTNQTSMYLCASSPGTPYEQYFGPGTRLTVT.

This clone was seen just once. V usage is TRBV12-5 and J usage is TRBJ1-1; D gene uncertain. The CDR3 sequence is 17 residues long. The ends were cut back, 7 bases at V and 5 bases at J, with 26 bases in the middle. Germline V gene data show CDR1 as LGHNT and CDR2 as FRNRAP. The CDR3 spells CASAIWGRGQTRTEAFF. DNA for the CDR3: TGTGCTAGTGCCATCTGGGGTCGCGGGCAGACGCGGACTGAAGCTTTCTTT.

The J gene is TRBJ2-7, the V gene TRBV2, with 7 bases matching TRBD2. This CDR3 is 15 amino acids long. The germline CDR1 and CDR2 sequences are SNHLY and FYNNEI. The V gene end was trimmed by 3 bases and the J gene end by 6 bases; junction bases not matched to a gene: 11. CDR3 region: CASSDSGRARVEQYF. The DNA of the CDR3 is TGTGCCAGCAGTGACTCGGGGAGGGCCCGCGTCGAGCAGTACTTC.

The chain links TRBV21-1 to TRBJ2-1; TRBD1, the table's D call, lacks a check against the DNA. TRBV21-1 is a known pseudogene. The CDR3 is 17 residues long. CDR3 sequence: CASGTVGPNYSYNEQFF. CDR3 bases: TGTGCCAGCGGGACAGTCGGACCAAACTACTCCTACAATGAGCAGTTCTTC.

This clone has a handful of counts. The gene calls are TRBV5-6 and TRBJ1-1; TRBD1 matches at 8 bases. V shed 2 bases and J 11 bases; nucleotides not matched to a gene: 11. Germline loops: CDR1 SGHDT, CDR2 YYEEEE. The CDR3 is 14 amino acids. CDR3 residues: CASSLDLQGVQAFF. CDR3 coding DNA: TGTGCCAGCAGCTTAGATCTACAGGGGGTTCAGGCTTTCTTT.

V gene TRBV9 combines with J gene TRBJ2-1, with D maybe TRBD1 (6 bases). This CDR3 spans 13 amino acids. V was clipped by 0 bases and J by 6 bases, with 7 bases between them. Germline V gives CDR1 SGDLS, CDR2 YYNGEE. In DNA, the CDR3 is TGTGCCAGCAGCGTAGTACAGGGCAATGAGCAGTTCTTC. It specifies CASSVVQGNEQFF.

Written as DNA, the CDR3 is TGTGCCAGCAGTGCTAGCGGGAGCTCAGATACGCAGTATTTT. Encoded protein: CASSASGSSDTQYF. The genes are TRBV25-1 and TRBJ2-3; 10 bases are shared with TRBD2. Germline assignment: CDR1 MGHDK and CDR2 SYGVNS. The CDR3 runs 14 residues. V was clipped by 4 bases and J by 4 bases; unmatched bases: 2.

The rearrangement joins TRBV5-1 to TRBJ2-7, with 9 bases aligning to TRBD1. The V gene end was trimmed by 4 bases and the J gene end by 3 bases; junction bases not matched to a gene: 8. The CDR3 is 15 amino acids. Germline CDR1 SGHRS, CDR2 YFSETQ. The CDR3 protein is CASSPEQGAIYEQYF. The CDR3 DNA sequence: TGCGCCAGCAGCCCCGAACAGGGGGCGATCTACGAGCAGTACTTC.

CDR3 DNA sequence: TGTGCCAGCTCTCGGACTAGGGACGAGCAGTACTTC. It is translated as CASSRTRDEQYF. This chain uses TRBV18 with TRBJ2-7; TRBD2 matches 7 bases. V lost 6 bases, J lost 5 bases, and 4 bases stayed unmatched. Germline V gene data show CDR1 as KGHSH and CDR2 as LQKENI. CDR3 length equals 12 residues. Full variable domain (missing parts from reference TRBV18 and TRBJ2-7): NAGVMQNPRHLVRRRGQEARLRCSPMKGHSHVYWYRQLPEEGLKFMVYLQKENIIDESGMPKERFSAEFPKEGPSILRIQQVVRGDSAAYFCASSRTRDEQYFGPGTRLTVT.

This sequence joins TRBV7-2 and TRBJ1-5, with 9 bases lining up with TRBD1. Germline lookup yields CDR1 SGHTA and CDR2 FQGNSA. Germline trimming cut 5 bases from V and 7 bases from J; bases unmatched to any gene: 6. The CDR3 has 14 amino acids. The CDR3 sequence: CASSPTGGRQPQHF. The CDR3 DNA reads TGTGCCAGCAGCCCGACAGGGGGGCGGCAGCCCCAGCATTTT.

The rearrangement joins TRBV5-8 to TRBJ1-4, with 7 bases that match TRBD1. V dropped 3 bases and J dropped 7; count of bases not matched to a gene: 9. CDR3 length: 15 residues. The germline V gene has CDR1 SGHTS and CDR2 YDEGEE. CDR3 region: CASSSDRTPFEKLFF. The CDR3 coding sequence is TGTGCCAGCAGCTCGGACAGGACACCCTTTGAAAAACTGTTTTTT.

The chain recombines TRBV5-1 with TRBJ1-4; 7 bases fit TRBD1. The CDR3 is made up of 15 amino acids. Germline CDR1 is SGHRS and CDR2 is YFSETQ. With 4 bases clipped from V and 5 bases from J, the junction kept 8 bases outside the gene matches. Written as DNA, the CDR3 is TGCGCCAGCAGCGCAACAGGGGTCCGGAATGAAAAACTGTTTTTT. Its protein is CASSATGVRNEKLFF.

The V and J genes are TRBV10-3 and TRBJ1-2; weak D call: TRBD1 (5 bases). The germline V gene encodes CDR1 ENHRY and CDR2 SYGVKD. Trimming took off 2 bases at V and 6 bases at J, with 13 bases between the two ends. There are 14 residues in the CDR3. The CDR3 region has the DNA TGTGCCATCAGTGAGGGAAGGGGTGGGGATGGCTACACCTTC. Translating it yields CAISEGRGGDGYTF.

The J gene is TRBJ2-7, the V gene TRBV2; no clear D gene. This CDR3 has 14 residues. V lost 4 bases to trimming and J lost 0 bases, with 10 bases between them. Germline-derived CDR1 and CDR2 are SNHLY and FYNNEI. This chain's CDR3 is CASSGQDSSYEQYF. CDR3 nucleotides: TGTGCCAGCAGTGGGCAGGATAGCTCCTACGAGCAGTACTTC.

The rearrangement uses TRBV30 and TRBJ1-1, with no clear D. The CDR3 runs 14 residues. Germline V gene sequence: CDR1 GTSNPN, CDR2 SVGIG (reference sequence). Trimming shortened V by 0 bases and J by 0 bases, and 8 bases separated the two germline ends. The CDR3 DNA follows: TGTGCCTGGAGTGTTAGTCAGGTGAACACTGAAGCTTTCTTT. Its translation: CAWSVSQVNTEAFF.

In nucleotides, the CDR3 is TGTGCCAGCAGCCGTACAGGGAATAATTCACCCCTCCACTTT. Translating it yields CASSRTGNNSPLHF. The gene calls are TRBV4-2 and TRBJ1-6, with D perhaps TRBD1 (6 bases). The CDR3 sequence is 14 residues long. Germline V gene data show CDR1 as LGHNA and CDR2 as YNFKEQ. V lost 4 bases to trimming and J lost 5 bases, with 9 bases between them.

The genes are TRBV6-5 and TRBJ2-5, with a weak D call TRBD1 (5 bases). The V gene lost 5 bases and the J gene lost 4 bases, with 17 bases spanning the gap. This CDR3 has 15 residues. Looked up from germline, CDR1 is MNHEY and CDR2 is SVGAGI. The CDR3 reads CASSPGAKQGETQYF. CDR3 coding DNA: TGTGCCAGCAGTCCGGGTGCAAAGCAGGGAGAGACCCAGTACTTC.